One T cell receptor beta chain is described in this entry. The data belong to a study of cytomegalovirus exposure and HLA in healthy donors. Study overall: Researchers previously reported finding about 110 million unique TCR beta sequences from 170 million or so T cells.

Trimming left V 7 bases short and J 7 bases short, with 14 bases between. Germline values: CDR1 MNHEY, CDR2 SVGAGI. The CDR3 totals 12 residues. Primers for the PCR totalled 60 Vbeta and 13 Jbeta. Sequencing used immunoSEQ multiplex PCR; TCRdb keeps in-frame clones, though not all of them. Of around 150,000 clones in the sample, nearly 80% are singletons; the top ten hold about 9.9%. This rearrangement joins TRBV6-5 to TRBJ2-7; a weak D match, TRBD1 (6 bases). Sequencing used PBMCs. The sequence derives from a man aged 18 to 29 in good health and CMV-seropositive. The CDR3 loop is CASTRTEGEQYF. The CDR3, as DNA: TGTGCCAGCACCAGGACAGAAGGGGAGCAGTACTTC.